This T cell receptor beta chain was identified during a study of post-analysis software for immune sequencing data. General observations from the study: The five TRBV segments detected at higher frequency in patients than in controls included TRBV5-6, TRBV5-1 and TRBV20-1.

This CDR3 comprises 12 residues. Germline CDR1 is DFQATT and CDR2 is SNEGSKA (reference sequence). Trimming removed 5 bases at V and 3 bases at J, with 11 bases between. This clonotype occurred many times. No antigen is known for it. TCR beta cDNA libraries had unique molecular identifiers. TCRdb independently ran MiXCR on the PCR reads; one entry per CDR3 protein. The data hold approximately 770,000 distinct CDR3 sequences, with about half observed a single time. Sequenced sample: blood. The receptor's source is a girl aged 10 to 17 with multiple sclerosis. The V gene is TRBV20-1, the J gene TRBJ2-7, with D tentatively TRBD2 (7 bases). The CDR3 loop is CSAEGGGYEQYF. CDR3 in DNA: TGCAGTGCTGAGGGAGGGGGCTACGAGCAGTACTTC.